This TCR beta chain was documented in a study of T cell responses to AZD1222 COVID-19 vaccine. There are 14 residues in the CDR3. Germline V lookup: CDR1 SGHRS, CDR2 YFSETQ. V was cut by 0 bases and J by 7 bases, with 14 bases left in between. Sequenced by immunoSEQ multiplex PCR; TCRdb stores in-frame clones only, minus some. The sample lists roughly 100,000 clones, 90% occurring once. The V and J genes are TRBV5-1 and TRBJ2-7; D may be TRBD1 (6 bases). The source is an adult in good health. The material sequenced was peripheral blood, taken on day 0 of AZD1222 vaccination. This CDR3 reads CASSLAQGPQEQYF. CDR3 nucleotides: TGCGCCAGCAGCTTGGCTCAGGGGCCCCAAGAGCAGTACTTC.